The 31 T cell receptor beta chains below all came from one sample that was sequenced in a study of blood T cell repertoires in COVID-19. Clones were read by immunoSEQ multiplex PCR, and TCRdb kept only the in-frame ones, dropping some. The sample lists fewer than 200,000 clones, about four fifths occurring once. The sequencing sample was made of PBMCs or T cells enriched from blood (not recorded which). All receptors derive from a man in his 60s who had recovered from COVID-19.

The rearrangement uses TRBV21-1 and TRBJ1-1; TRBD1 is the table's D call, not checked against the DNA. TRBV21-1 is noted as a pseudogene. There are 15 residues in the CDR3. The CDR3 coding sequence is TGTGCCAGCAGCAACTCCCAAGGGGCGAACACTGAAGCTTTCTTT. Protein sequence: CASSNSQGANTEAFF.

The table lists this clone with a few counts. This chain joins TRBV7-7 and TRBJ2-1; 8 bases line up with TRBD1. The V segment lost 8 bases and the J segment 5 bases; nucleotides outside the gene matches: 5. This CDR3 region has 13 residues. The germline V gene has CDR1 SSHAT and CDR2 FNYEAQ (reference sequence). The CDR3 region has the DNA TGTGCCAGCTCCAGGGGGCGCGACAATGAGCAGTTCTTC. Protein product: CASSRGRDNEQFF.

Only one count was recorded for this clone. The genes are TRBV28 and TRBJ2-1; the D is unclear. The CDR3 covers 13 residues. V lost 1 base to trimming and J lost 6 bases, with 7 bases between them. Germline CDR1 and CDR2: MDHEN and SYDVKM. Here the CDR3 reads CASSLSLPNEQFF. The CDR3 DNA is TGTGCCAGCAGTTTATCCCTACCCAATGAGCAGTTCTTC.

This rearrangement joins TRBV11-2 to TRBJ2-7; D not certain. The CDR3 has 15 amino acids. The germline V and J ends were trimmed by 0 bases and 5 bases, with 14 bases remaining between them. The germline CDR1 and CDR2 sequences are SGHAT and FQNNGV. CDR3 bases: TGTGCCAGCAGCTTAGATCGGGTGAGAGGCCACGAGCAGTACTTC. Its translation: CASSLDRVRGHEQYF.

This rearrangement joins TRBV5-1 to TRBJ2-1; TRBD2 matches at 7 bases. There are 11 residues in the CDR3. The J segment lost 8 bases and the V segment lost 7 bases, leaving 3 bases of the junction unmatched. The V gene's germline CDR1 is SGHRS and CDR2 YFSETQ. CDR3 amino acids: CASSGGYEQFF. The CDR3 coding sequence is TGCGCCAGCTCGGGAGGCTATGAGCAGTTCTTC.

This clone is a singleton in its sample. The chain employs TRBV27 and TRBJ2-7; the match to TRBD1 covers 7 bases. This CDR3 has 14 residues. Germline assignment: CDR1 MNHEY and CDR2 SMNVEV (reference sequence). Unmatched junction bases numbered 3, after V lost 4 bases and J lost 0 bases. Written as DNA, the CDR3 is TGTGCCAGCAGTTGGACAGGAAACTCCTACGAGCAGTACTTC. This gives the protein CASSWTGNSYEQYF.

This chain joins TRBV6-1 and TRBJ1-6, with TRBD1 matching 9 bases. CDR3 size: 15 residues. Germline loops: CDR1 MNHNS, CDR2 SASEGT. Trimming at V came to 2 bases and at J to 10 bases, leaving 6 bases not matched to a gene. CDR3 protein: CASSEWGQGGSPLHF. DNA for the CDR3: TGTGCCAGCAGTGAATGGGGACAGGGTGGCTCACCCCTCCACTTT.

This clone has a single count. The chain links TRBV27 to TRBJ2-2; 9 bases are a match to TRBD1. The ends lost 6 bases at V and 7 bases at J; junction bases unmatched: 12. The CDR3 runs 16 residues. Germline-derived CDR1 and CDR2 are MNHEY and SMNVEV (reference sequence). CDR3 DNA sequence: TGTGCCAGCAGGAAACAGGGGGCCCACGGAGGCGGGGAGCTGTTTTTT. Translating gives CASRKQGAHGGGELFF.

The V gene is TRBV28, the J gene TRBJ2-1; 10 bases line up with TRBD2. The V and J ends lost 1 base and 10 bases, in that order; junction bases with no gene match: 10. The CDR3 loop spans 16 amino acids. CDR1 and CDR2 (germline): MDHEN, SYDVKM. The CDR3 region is CASSLSSGRAFAEQFF. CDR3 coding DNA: TGTGCCAGCAGTTTATCCAGCGGGAGGGCGTTTGCCGAGCAGTTCTTC.

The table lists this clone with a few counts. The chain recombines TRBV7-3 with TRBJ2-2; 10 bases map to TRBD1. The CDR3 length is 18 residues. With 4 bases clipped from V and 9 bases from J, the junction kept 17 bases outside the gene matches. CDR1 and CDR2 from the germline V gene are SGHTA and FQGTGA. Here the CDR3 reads CASSSNLGQGKSYRELFF. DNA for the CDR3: TGTGCCAGCAGCTCTAACCTGGGACAGGGGAAAAGTTACCGGGAGCTGTTTTTT.

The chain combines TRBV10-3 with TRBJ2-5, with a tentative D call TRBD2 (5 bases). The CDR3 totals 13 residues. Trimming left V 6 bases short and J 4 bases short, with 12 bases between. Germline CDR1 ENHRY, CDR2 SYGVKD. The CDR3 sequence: CAIRGEGGETQYF. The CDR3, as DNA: TGTGCCATCAGGGGTGAGGGCGGAGAGACCCAGTACTTC.

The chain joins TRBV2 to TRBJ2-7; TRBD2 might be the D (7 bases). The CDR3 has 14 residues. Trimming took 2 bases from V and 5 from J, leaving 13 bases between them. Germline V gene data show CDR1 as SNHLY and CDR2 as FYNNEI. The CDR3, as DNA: TGTGCCAGCAGTGAACGGACGGGGGGCAACGAGCAGTACTTC. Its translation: CASSERTGGNEQYF.

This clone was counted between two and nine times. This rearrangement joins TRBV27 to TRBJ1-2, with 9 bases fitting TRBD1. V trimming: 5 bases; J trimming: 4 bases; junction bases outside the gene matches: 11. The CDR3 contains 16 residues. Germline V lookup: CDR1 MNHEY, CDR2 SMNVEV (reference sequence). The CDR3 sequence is CASSTNGQGTTYGYTF. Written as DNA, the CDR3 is TGTGCCAGCAGTACAAACGGACAGGGGACGACCTATGGCTACACCTTC.

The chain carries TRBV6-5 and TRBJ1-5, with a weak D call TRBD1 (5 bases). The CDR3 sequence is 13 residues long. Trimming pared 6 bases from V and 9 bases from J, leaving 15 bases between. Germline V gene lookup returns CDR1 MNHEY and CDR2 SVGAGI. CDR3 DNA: TGTGCCAGCAGAAACCAGGGAAATGGGCCCCAGCATTTT. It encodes CASRNQGNGPQHF.

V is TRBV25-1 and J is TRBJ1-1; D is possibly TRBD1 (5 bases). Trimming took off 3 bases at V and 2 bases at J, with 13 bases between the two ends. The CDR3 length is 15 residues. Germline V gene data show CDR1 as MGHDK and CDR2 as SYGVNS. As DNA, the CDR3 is TGTGCCAGCAGTGAGGGAGGGGTCAGAAACACTGAAGCTTTCTTT. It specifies CASSEGGVRNTEAFF.

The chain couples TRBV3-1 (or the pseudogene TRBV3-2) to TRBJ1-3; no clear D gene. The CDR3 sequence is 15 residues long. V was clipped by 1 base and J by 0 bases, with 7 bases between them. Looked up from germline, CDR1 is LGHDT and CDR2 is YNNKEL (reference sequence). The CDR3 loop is CASSQGSDSGNTIYF. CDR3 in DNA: TGTGCCAGCAGCCAAGGCTCAGACTCTGGAAACACCATATATTTT.

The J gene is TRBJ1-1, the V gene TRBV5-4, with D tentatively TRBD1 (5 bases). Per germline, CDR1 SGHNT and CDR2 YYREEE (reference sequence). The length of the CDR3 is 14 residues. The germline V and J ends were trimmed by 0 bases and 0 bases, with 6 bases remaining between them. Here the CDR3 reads CASSLGTLNTEAFF. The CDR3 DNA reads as TGTGCCAGCAGCTTGGGGACATTGAACACTGAAGCTTTCTTT.

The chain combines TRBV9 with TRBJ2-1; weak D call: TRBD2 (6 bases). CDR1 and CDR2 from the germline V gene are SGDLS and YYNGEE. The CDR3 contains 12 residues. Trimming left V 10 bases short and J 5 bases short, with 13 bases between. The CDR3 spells CASRDFNNEQFF. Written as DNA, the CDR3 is TGTGCCTCCCGGGACTTCAACAATGAGCAGTTCTTC.

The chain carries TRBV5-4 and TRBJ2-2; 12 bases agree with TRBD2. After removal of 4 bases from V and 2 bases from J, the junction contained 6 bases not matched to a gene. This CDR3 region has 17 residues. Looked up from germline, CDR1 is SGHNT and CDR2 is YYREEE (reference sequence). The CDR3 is CASSPRLAGANTGELFF. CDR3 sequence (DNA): TGTGCCAGCAGCCCCAGACTAGCGGGGGCCAACACCGGGGAGCTGTTTTTT. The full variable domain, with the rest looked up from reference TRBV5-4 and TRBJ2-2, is ETGVTQSPTHLIKTRGQQVTLRCSSQSGHNTVSWYQQALGQGPQFIFQYYREEENGRGNFPPRFSGLQFPNYSSELNVNALELDDSALYLCASSPRLAGANTGELFFGEGSRLTVL.

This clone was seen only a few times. The CDR3 reads CASSLVGTVRYTGELFF. Written as DNA, the CDR3 is TGCGCCAGCAGCTTGGTGGGGACAGTGCGGTACACCGGGGAGCTGTTTTTT. This chain joins TRBV5-1 and TRBJ2-2; TRBD1 matches 7 bases. The germline gives CDR1 SGHRS, CDR2 YFSETQ. Trimming removed 0 bases from V and 3 bases from J; junction bases left unmatched: 8. This CDR3 region has 17 residues.

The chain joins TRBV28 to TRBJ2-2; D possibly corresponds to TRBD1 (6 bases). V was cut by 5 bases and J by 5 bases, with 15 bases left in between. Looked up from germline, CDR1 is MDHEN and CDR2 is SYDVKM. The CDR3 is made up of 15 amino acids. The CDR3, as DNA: TGTGCCAGCAGTCCCAACCCCAGGGGAACCGGGGAGCTGTTTTTT. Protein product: CASSPNPRGTGELFF.

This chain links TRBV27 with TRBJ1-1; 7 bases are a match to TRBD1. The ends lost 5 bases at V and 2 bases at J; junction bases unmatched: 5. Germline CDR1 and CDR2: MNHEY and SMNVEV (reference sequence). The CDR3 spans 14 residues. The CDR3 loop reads CASSTGTVNTEAFF. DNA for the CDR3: TGTGCCAGCAGTACCGGGACAGTAAACACTGAAGCTTTCTTT.

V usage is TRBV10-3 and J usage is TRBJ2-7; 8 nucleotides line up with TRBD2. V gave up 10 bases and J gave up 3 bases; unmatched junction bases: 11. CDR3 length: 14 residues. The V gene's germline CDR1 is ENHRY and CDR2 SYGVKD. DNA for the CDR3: TGTGCCACCACCGCAGGGACTAGAAACTACGAGCAGTACTTC. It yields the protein CATTAGTRNYEQYF.

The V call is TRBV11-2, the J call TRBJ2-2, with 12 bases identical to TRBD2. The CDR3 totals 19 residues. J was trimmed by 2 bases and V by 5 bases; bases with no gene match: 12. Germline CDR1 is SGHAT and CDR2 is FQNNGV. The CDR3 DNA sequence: TGTGCCAGCAGCCTCAGACTAGCGGGAGAGCTACTCAACACCGGGGAGCTGTTTTTT. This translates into CASSLRLAGELLNTGELFF.

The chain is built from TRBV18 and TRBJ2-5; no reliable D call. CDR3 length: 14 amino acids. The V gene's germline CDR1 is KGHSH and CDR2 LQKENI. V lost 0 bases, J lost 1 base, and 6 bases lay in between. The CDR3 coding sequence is TGTGCCAGCTCACCACCGTCGCGCCAAGAGACCCAGTACTTC. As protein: CASSPPSRQETQYF.

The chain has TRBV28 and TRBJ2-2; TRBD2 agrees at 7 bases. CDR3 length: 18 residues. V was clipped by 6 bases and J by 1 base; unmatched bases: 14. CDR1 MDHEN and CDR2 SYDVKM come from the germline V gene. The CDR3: CASSSLPLGRGNTGELFF. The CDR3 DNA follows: TGTGCCAGCAGCTCCCTCCCCTTGGGGAGGGGGAACACCGGGGAGCTGTTTTTT.

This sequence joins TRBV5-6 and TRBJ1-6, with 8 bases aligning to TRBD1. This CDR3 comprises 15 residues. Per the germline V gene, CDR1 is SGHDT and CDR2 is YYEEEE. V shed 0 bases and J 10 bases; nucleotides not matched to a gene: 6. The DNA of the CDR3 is TGTGCCAGCAGCTTGGCCTCCAGGGGGCCATCACCCCTCCACTTT. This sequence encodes CASSLASRGPSPLHF.

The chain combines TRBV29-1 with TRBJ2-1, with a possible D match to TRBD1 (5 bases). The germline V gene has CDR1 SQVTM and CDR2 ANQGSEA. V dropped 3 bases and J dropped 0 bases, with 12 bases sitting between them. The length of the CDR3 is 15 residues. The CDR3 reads CSVEGRISSYNEQFF. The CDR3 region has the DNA TGCAGCGTTGAGGGGCGGATAAGCTCCTACAATGAGCAGTTCTTC.

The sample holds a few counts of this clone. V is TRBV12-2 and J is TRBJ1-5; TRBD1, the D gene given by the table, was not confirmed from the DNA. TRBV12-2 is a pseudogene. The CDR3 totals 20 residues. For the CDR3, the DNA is TGTGCAAGTCGCTCCATAAGGGTGACAGGGGGTCCCTATAGCAATCAGCCCCAGCATTTT. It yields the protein CASRSIRVTGGPYSNQPQHF.

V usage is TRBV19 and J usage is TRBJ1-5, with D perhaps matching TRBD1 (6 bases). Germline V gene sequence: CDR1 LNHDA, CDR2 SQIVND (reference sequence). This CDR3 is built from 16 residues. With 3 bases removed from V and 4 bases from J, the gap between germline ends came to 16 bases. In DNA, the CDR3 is TGTGCCAGTAGTATGGCGCGACAGGCCTATAATCAGCCCCAGCATTTT. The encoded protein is CASSMARQAYNQPQHF.

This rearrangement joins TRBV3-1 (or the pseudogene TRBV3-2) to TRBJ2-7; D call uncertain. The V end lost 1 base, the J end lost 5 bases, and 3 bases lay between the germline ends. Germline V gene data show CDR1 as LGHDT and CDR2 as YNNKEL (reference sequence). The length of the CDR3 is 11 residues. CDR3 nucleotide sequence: TGTGCCAGCAGCCAAGTAAACGAGCAGTACTTC. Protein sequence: CASSQVNEQYF.